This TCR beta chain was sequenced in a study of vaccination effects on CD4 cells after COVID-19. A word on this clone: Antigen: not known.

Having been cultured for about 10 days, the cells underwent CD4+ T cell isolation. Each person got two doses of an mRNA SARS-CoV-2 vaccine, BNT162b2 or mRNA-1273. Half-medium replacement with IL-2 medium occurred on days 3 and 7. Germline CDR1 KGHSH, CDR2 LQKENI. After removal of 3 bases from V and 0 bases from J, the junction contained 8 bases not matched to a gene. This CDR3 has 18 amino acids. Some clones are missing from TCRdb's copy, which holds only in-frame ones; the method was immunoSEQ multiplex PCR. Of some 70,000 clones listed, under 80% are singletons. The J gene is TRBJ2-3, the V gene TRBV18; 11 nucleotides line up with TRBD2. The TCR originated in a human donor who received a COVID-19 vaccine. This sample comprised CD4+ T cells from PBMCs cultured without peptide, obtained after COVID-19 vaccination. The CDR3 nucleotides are TGTGCCAGCTCACCTAGACTAGCGGGGCTTCCTAGCACAGATACGCAGTATTTT. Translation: CASSPRLAGLPSTDTQYF.